Below, one TCR beta chain is given with its context. In this sample, this clone turned up a few times. It has no known antigen specificity. There are no base qualities to consult, and no much larger clone falls within one base. The data are from a study of blood T cell repertoires in COVID-19 (TCRdb year 2020). Notes on the research overall: Samples from collaborators originated in the United States, Italy and Spain and spanned both the acute and convalescent phases of COVID-19. A freely available public database, intended as a resource for researchers studying the immune response to SARS-CoV-2, is where the repertoires were released. HLA class I and class II types, where available, came from metadata supplied by the sample provider rather than from assay-based typing. The material from the prospective study consisted of cDNA or gDNA derived from T cells, B-cell-depleted T cells, or PBMCs. The samples were drawn from the first 160 participants of the ongoing ImmuneRACE study and from more than 1,000 subjects provided by 6 global collaborators. The dataset comprised deeply sampled blood TCRbeta repertoires from subjects exposed to, actively infected with, or recovered from COVID-19. Sample metadata almost always included a de-identified subject ID, COVID-19 status, age in years and sex. General findings and caveats noted by the study authors: How much clinical and demographic metadata was included differed by source and by participant, and the metadata was provided uncurated.

TCRbeta CDR3 regions were amplified from genomic DNA by means of the immunoSEQ Assay, a bias-controlled multiplex PCR. Concerning the study's data processing: The number of nucleated cells in each sample was estimated from the amplification of reference gene primers within the assay. Sequence reads were collapsed and filtered to measure the absolute abundance of every unique TCRbeta CDR3 rearrangement. For each sample, productive Simpson clonality was calculated as the square root of Simpson's diversity index over productive rearrangements. The clones in this table, taken by TCRdb from immuneACCESS, are in-frame only. Not every clone is retained; where verified, under half of the shortfall comes from an unresolved V gene, and the cause of the rest is unknown. V and J calls and clone size are copied from that table; D and trimming were computed from the DNA. The sample yields about 170,000 clones; approximately 86% were counted once. The top ten constitute 7.5% to 10% of the sample.

V loses 1 base, J loses 5 bases, and the germline ends lie 11 bases apart. In the germline V gene, CDR1 corresponds to SGHTA and CDR2 to FQGNSA. The CDR3 has 15 amino acids, counting the end cysteine and phenylalanine. The only DNA kept is the CDR3, 45 bases in frame from the first base. One collaborating source in Seattle enrolled patients during active infection and followed them longitudinally through the course of disease. Each collaborating institution followed its own protocols to collect whole blood in K2EDTA tubes. For TCRbeta analysis, collaborators shipped samples as frozen whole blood, isolated PBMCs, or DNA extracted from either of those sample types.

The rearrangement combines TRBV7-2 with TRBJ2-2, with an unclear D gene assignment. The sequencing sample was made of peripheral blood. The receptor comes from a woman of 80 years or more with COVID-19, enrolled during active disease. DNA sequence: TGTGCCAGCAGCTTAGGATCAGTTCCGACCGGGGAGCTGTTTTTT. This gives the protein CASSLGSVPTGELFF.